This paragraph covers one TCR beta chain sequence. Its cognate antigen is unknown. The entry originates in a study of beta chain features in type 1 diabetes. Findings and caveats of the study: Within the patient group, naive, central memory and Treg TCRB repertoires appeared more similar to each other than within healthy donors. All four CD4+ subsets from Type 1 diabetes patients carried moderately but significantly shorter TCRB CDR3s.

All of the isolated RNA was reverse transcribed, so expressed TCRB transcripts were sequenced. The data were produced by immunoSEQ multiplex PCR, yet TCRdb's version contains in-frame clones alone and is incomplete. The sample holds 600,000 to 750,000 clones, about an eighth seen once. The sample comprised naive CD4+ T cells from blood. The sequence was collected from a man aged 30-40 years with type 1 diabetes.

CDR3 protein: CASSHFRTSKDTGELFF. In DNA form, the CDR3 reads TGTGCCAGCAGCCACTTCCGGACTAGCAAGGACACCGGGGAGCTGTTTTTT. The chain links TRBV14 to TRBJ2-2; 8 bases match TRBD2. The V gene end was trimmed by 3 bases and the J gene end by 3 bases; junction bases not matched to a gene: 9. Per the germline V gene, CDR1 is SGHDN and CDR2 is FVKESK. The CDR3 consists of 17 residues.